The 9 T cell receptor beta chains below were found in one sample sequenced in a study of cytomegalovirus exposure and HLA in healthy donors. This PCR relied on a set of 60 Vbeta primers and 13 Jbeta primers. Clones were sequenced by immunoSEQ multiplex PCR, and TCRdb holds only the in-frame ones, with some missing. The sample has some 75,000 clones. Sequenced material: PBMCs. All receptors derive from a female donor in good health and CMV-seropositive.

The chain combines TRBV4-3 with TRBJ2-7; D may be TRBD2 (5 bases). V was clipped by 1 base and J by 2 bases, with 12 bases between them. CDR3 length: 15 residues. Germline V gene data show CDR1 as LGHNA and CDR2 as YSLEER. DNA for the CDR3: TGCGCCAGCAGCCAAGGGAGCGGACCTGCCTACGAGCAGTACTTC. This translates into CASSQGSGPAYEQYF.

The rearrangement uses TRBV20-1 and TRBJ2-7; 10 bases align to TRBD1. Germline CDR1 DFQATT, CDR2 SNEGSKA (reference sequence). Trimming cost V 4 bases and J 13 bases; bases outside gene matches: 4. This CDR3 is 10 amino acids long. For the CDR3, the DNA is TGCAGTGCTAAGGGGACAGGGGTTTACTTC. Its translation: CSAKGTGVYF.

The chain recombines TRBV29-1 with TRBJ1-2; D not certain. CDR3 size: 10 residues. V was pared by 7 bases and J by 6 bases, with 9 bases between. The V gene's germline CDR1 is SQVTM and CDR2 ANQGSEA. This CDR3 is CSAVSNGYTF. CDR3 in DNA: TGCAGCGCGGTTTCGAATGGCTACACCTTC.

The rearrangement links TRBV6-7 to TRBJ2-7; TRBD2 matches at 8 bases. TRBV6-7 is an ORF, with its function uncertain. The ends lost 2 bases at V and 5 bases at J; junction bases unmatched: 8. The CDR3 is made up of 15 amino acids. The CDR3 here is CASSYPGGARNEQYF. CDR3 DNA: TGTGCCAGCAGTTACCCCGGGGGGGCCAGGAACGAGCAGTACTTC.

V gene TRBV7-9 combines with J gene TRBJ2-1, with 9 bases lining up with TRBD2. The V and J ends lost 4 bases and 3 bases, in that order; junction bases with no gene match: 4. This CDR3 contains 15 residues. Germline V gene sequence: CDR1 SEHNR, CDR2 FQNEAQ (reference sequence). CDR3 protein: CASSSRGGFYNEQFF. CDR3 coding DNA: TGTGCCAGCAGCTCGCGGGGGGGATTCTACAATGAGCAGTTCTTC.

For the CDR3, the DNA is TGTGCCAGCAGCTTACAGGGGGGGTACGAGCAGTACTTC. Translation: CASSLQGGYEQYF. The chain couples TRBV5-5 to TRBJ2-7; the D gene is possibly TRBD1 (8 bases). Trimming left V 2 bases short and J 4 bases short, with 10 bases between. Germline assignment: CDR1 SGHKS and CDR2 YYEKEE (reference sequence). The CDR3 runs to 13 residues.

V usage is TRBV29-1 and J usage is TRBJ1-2; a possible D gene is TRBD1 (5 bases). This CDR3 is built from 12 residues. Trimming removed 4 bases at V and 8 bases at J, with 14 bases between. Germline-derived CDR1 and CDR2 are SQVTM and ANQGSEA. The CDR3 reads CSVAKGVVGYTF. The DNA of the CDR3 is TGCAGCGTTGCTAAAGGGGTTGTCGGCTACACCTTC.

The chain joins TRBV25-1 to TRBJ2-3; 7 nucleotides agree with TRBD1. Germline lookup yields CDR1 MGHDK and CDR2 SYGVNS. J gave up 3 bases and V 4 bases, and 4 bases lay outside the gene matches. The CDR3 has 14 amino acids. The CDR3 nucleotides are TGTGCCAGCAGTGGACGACAGGGAACAGATACGCAGTATTTT. Its translation is CASSGRQGTDTQYF. The full variable domain, completed using reference TRBV25-1 and TRBJ2-3, is EADIYQTPRYLVIGTGKKITLECSQTMGHDKMYWYQQDPGMELHLIHYSYGVNSTEKGDLSSESTVSRIRTEHFPLTLESARPSHTSQYLCASSGRQGTDTQYFGPGTRLTVL.

The rearrangement uses TRBV21-1 and TRBJ2-7; the table's D gene call, TRBD2, was not cross checked with the DNA. TRBV21-1 is recorded as a pseudogene. The CDR3 consists of 16 residues. The CDR3 bases are TGTGCCAGCAGCAAAGCAACCCGGGAGTGGTCCTACGAGCAGTACTTC. Protein product: CASSKATREWSYEQYF.